The subject of this entry is one T cell receptor (beta chain). Antigen: not known. The entry originates in a study of cytomegalovirus exposure and HLA in healthy donors. General study points: In a later analysis, most CMV-associated TCR beta chains appeared HLA-restricted.

Vbeta (60) and Jbeta (13) primers were used in the PCR. The assay was immunoSEQ multiplex PCR, and TCRdb's table has in-frame clones only and misses some. The sample data list around 84,000 clones. The sequencing sample was made of PBMCs. The source is a man younger than 40 in good health and CMV-seronegative.

CDR3 sequence (DNA): TGTGCCAGCTCACTGGCGGGAGGTCTCGATGAGCAGTTCTTC. Translation gives CASSLAGGLDEQFF. The chain combines TRBV18 with TRBJ2-1; 8 bases are a match to TRBD2. The V gene's germline CDR1 is KGHSH and CDR2 LQKENI. V was pared by 4 bases and J by 8 bases, with 7 bases of the junction left unmatched. CDR3 length equals 14 residues.